The entry below gives a single T cell receptor beta chain sequence along with its context. Sequencing used immunoSEQ multiplex PCR; TCRdb keeps in-frame clones, though not all of them. This sample yields about 66,000 clones, of which approximately 87% are seen a single time; 4.5% to 5% belongs to the top ten. This sample is part of a study of technical replicates of blood from four donors. The sequence was obtained from a human donor in good health. Some clones in this sample may be carry-over from other donors' samples. Sequencing was carried out using PBMCs.

For the CDR3, the DNA is TGCGCCAGCAGCCAAGGTTACGCTAGCGGGGTACTAGCCAAAAACATTCAGTACTTC. This sequence encodes CASSQGYASGVLAKNIQYF. The rearrangement joins TRBV4-3 to TRBJ2-4; TRBD2 agrees at 9 bases. This CDR3 region has 19 residues. Germline V gene data show CDR1 as LGHNA and CDR2 as YSLEER. V was clipped by 1 base and J by 0 bases; unmatched bases: 10.